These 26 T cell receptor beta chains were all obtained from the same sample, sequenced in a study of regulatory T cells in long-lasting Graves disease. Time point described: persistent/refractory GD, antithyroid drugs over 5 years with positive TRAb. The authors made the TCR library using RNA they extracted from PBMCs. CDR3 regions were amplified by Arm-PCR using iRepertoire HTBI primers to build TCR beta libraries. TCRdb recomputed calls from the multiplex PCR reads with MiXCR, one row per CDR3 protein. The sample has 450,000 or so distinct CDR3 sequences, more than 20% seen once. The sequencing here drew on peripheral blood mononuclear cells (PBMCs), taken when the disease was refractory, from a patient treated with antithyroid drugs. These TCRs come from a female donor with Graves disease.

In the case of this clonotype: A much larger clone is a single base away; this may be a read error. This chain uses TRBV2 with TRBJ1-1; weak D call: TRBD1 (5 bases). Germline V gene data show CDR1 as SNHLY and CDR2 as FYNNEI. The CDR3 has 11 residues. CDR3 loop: CASRTGTVHLF. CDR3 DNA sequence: TGTGCCAGCAGAACCGGGACGGTACATCTCTTT.

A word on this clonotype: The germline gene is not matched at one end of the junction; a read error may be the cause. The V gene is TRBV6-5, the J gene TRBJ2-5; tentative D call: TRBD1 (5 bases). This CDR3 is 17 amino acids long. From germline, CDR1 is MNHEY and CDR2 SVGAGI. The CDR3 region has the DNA TGTGTCAGCAGTTCATCAGGGTGGGGTGCCCCTCAAGAGGCCCAGTACTTC. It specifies CVSSSSGWGAPQEAQYF.

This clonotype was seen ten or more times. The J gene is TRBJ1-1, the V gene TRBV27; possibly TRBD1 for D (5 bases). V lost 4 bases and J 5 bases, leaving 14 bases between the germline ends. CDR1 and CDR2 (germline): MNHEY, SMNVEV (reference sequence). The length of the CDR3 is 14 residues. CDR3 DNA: TGTGCCAGCAGTTGGGACGGGGGATGGACTGAAGCTTTCTTT. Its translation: CASSWDGGWTEAFF.

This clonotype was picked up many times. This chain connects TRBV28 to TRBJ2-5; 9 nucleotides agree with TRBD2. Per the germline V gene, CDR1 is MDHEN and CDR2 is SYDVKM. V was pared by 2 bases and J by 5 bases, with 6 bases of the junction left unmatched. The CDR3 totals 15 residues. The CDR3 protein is CASSLGVGLAETQYF. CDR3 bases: TGTGCCAGCAGTTTAGGTGTGGGACTAGCTGAGACCCAGTACTTC.

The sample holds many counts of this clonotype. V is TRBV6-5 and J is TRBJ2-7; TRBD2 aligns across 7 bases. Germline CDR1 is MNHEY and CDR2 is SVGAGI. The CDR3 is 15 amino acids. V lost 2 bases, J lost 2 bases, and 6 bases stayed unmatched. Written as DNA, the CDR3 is TGTGCCAGCAGTTACGGGGGGGGGAGTACCTACGAGCAGTACTTC. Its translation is CASSYGGGSTYEQYF.

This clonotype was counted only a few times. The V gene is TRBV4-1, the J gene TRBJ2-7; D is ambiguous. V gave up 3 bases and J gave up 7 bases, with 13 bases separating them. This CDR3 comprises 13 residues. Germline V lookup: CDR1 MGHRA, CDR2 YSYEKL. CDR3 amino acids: CASSHELLREQYF. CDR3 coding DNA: TGCGCCAGCAGCCATGAATTACTCCGGGAGCAGTACTTC.

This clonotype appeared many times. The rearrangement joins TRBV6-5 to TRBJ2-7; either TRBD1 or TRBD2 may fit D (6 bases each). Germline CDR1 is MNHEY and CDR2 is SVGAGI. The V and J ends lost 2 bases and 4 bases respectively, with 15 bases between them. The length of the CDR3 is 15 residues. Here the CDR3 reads CASSYGRGAGYEQYF. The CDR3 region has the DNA TGTGCCAGCAGTTACGGTAGGGGGGCGGGTTACGAGCAGTACTTC.

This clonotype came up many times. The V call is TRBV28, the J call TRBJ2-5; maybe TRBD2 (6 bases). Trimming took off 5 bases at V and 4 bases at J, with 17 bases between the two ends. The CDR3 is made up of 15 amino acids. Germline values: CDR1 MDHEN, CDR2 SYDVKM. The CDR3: CASSLLGRRGETQYF. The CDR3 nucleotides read TGTGCCAGCAGTCTTCTGGGGAGGCGGGGAGAGACCCAGTACTTC.

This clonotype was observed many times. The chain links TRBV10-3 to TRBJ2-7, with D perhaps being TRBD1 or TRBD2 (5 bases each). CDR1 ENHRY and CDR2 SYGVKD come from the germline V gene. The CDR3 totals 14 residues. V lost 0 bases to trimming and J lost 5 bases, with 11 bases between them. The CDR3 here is CAISESGTPDEQYF. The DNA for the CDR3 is TGTGCCATCAGTGAGTCCGGGACCCCTGACGAGCAGTACTTC.

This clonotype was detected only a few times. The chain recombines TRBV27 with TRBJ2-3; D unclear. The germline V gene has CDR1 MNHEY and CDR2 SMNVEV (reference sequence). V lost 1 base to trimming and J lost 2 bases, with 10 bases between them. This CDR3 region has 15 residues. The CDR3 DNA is TGTGCCAGCAGTTTATTTCGCACGACCACAGATACGCAGTATTTT. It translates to CASSLFRTTTDTQYF.

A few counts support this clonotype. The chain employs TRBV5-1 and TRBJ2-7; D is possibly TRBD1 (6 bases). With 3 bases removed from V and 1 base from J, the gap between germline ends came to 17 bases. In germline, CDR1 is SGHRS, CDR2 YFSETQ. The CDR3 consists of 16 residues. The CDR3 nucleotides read TGCGCCAGCAGCTGGACTCCCGGGACATCTTCCTACGAGCAGTACTTC. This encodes CASSWTPGTSSYEQYF.

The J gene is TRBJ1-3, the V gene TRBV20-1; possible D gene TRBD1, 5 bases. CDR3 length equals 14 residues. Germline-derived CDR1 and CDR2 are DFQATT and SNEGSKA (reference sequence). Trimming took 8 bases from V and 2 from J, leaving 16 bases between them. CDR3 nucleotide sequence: TGCAGTATCCTCAGGGAGGGAACTGGAAACACCATATATTTT. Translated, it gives CSILREGTGNTIYF.

Here the CDR3 DNA reads TGTGCCAGCTTGGCTATGGTCTCTGGGGCCAACGTCCTGACTTTC. This encodes CASLAMVSGANVLTF. This chain links TRBV18 with TRBJ2-6; D is uncertain. V was trimmed by 7 bases and J by 0 bases, leaving 10 bases between them. Looked up from germline, CDR1 is KGHSH and CDR2 is LQKENI. The CDR3 contains 15 residues.

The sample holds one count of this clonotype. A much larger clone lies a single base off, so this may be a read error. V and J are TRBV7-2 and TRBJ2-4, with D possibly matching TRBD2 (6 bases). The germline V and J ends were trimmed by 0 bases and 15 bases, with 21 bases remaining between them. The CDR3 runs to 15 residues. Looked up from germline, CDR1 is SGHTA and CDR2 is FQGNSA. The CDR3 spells CASSLALAGRETRYF. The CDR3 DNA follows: TGTGCCAGCAGCTTAGCGTTGGCAGGACGGGAGACCCGGTACTTC.

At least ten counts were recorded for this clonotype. This chain's CDR3 is CATTVTGGREKLFF. In nucleotides, the CDR3 is TGTGCCACCACGGTAACAGGGGGGCGAGAAAAACTGTTTTTT. The rearrangement uses TRBV6-1 and TRBJ1-4; 8 positions match TRBD1. This CDR3 region has 14 residues. Trimming cost V 10 bases and J 8 bases; bases outside gene matches: 12. Germline V CDR1 and CDR2: MNHNS, SASEGT.

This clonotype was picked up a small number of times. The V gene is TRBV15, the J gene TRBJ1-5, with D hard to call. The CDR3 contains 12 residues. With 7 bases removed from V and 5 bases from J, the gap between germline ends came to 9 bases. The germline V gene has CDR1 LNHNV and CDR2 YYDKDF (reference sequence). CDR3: CATMRDYQPQHF. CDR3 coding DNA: TGTGCCACCATGCGGGATTATCAGCCCCAGCATTTT. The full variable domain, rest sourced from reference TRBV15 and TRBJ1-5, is DAMVIQNPRYQVTQFGKPVTLSCSQTLNHNVMYWYQQKSSQAPKLLFHYYDKDFNNEADTPDNFQSRRPNTSFCFLDIRSPGLGDTAMYLCATMRDYQPQHFGDGTRLSIL.

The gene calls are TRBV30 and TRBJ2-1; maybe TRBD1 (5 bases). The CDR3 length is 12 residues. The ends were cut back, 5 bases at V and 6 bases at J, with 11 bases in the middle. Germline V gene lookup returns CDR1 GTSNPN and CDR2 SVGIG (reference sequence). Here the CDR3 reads CAWGADSNEQFF. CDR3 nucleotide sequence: TGTGCCTGGGGGGCTGACAGCAATGAGCAGTTCTTC.

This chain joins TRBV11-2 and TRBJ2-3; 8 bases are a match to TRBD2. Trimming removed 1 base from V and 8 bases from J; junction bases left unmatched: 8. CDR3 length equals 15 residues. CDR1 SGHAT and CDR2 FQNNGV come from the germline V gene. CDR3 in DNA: TGTGCCAGCAGCTTAGTAGGACTAGCAAGTCGTACGCAGTATTTT. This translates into CASSLVGLASRTQYF.

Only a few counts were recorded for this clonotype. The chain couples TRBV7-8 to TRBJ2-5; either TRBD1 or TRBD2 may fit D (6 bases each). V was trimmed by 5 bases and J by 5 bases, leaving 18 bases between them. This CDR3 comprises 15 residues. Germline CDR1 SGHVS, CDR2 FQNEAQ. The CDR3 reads CASSLFRGRGETQYF. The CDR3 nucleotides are TGTGCCAGCAGCCTATTTCGGGGGCGCGGGGAGACCCAGTACTTC.

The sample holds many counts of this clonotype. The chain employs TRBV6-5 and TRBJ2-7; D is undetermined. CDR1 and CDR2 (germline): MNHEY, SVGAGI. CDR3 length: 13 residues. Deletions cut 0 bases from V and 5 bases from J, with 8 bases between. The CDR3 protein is CASSYSRNNEQYF. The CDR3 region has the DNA TGTGCCAGCAGTTACTCGCGAAATAACGAGCAGTACTTC.

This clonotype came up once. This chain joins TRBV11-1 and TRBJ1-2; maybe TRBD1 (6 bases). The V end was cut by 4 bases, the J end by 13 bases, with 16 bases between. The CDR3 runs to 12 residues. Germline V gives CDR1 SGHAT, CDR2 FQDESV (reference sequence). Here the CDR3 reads CASSSPGRQVTF. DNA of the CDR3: TGTGCCAGCAGCTCACCGGGCCGACAGGTCACCTTC.

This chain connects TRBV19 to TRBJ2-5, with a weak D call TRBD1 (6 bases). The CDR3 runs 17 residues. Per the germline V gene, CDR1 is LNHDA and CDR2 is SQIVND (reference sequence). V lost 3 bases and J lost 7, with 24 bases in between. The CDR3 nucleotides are TGTGCCAGTAGTATGAACCCGCATGGAACTGCAGGGGCGACCCAGTACTTC. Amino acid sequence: CASSMNPHGTAGATQYF.

The CDR3 DNA is TGTGCCAGCCAAACATTAGCGGGAGCCAAAGATACGCAGTATTTT. It encodes CASQTLAGAKDTQYF. The chain employs TRBV6-1 and TRBJ2-3, with TRBD2 identical over 9 bases. V lost 8 bases, J lost 5 bases, and 11 bases stayed unmatched. CDR3 length: 15 residues. Per germline, CDR1 MNHNS and CDR2 SASEGT.

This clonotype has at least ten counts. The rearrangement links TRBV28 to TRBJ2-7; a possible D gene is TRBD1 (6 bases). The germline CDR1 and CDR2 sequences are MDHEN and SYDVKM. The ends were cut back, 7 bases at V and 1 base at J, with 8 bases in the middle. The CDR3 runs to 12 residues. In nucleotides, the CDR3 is TGTGCCAGCATAGGACAGTCCTACGAGCAGTACTTC. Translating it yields CASIGQSYEQYF.

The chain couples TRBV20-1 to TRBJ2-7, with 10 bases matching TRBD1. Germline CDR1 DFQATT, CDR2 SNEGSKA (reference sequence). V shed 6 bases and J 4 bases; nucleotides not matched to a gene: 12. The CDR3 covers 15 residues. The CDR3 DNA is TGCAGTGCAGCGCAAGGGACAGGGGAAGCGTACGAGCAGTACTTC. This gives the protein CSAAQGTGEAYEQYF.

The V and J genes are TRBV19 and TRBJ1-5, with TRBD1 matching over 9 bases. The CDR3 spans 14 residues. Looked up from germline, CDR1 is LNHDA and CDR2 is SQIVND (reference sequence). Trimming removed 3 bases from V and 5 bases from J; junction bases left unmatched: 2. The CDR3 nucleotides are TGTGCCAGTAGTATCACAGGGGGCGATCAGCCCCAGCATTTT. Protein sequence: CASSITGGDQPQHF. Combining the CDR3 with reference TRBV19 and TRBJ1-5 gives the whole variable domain DGGITQSPKYLFRKEGQNVTLSCEQNLNHDAMYWYRQDPGQGLRLIYYSQIVNDFQKGDIAEGYSVSREKKESFPLTVTSAQKNPTAFYLCASSITGGDQPQHFGDGTRLSIL.